This record concerns one T cell receptor (beta chain) sequence. The protocol was immunoSEQ multiplex PCR, while the TCRdb copy is restricted to in-frame clones and leaves out a portion. Here the sample spans some 1.5 million clones, under 99% being singletons. This sample was included in a study of shared clonotypes between healthy human individuals. For the study at large: Ranging from 18 to 49 in age, donors were a couple of women and a few men.

This CDR3 is 12 amino acids long. V was cut by 7 bases and J by 0 bases, with 7 bases left in between. Germline-derived CDR1 and CDR2 are WSHSY and SAAADI. The TCR sequence derives from a man aged 25 to 40 in good health. The material sequenced was naive CD4+ T cells sorted from blood. Subset described: CD45RA+ positively selected. The gene calls are TRBV10-2 and TRBJ2-7; perhaps TRBD2 as D (6 bases). CDR3 amino acids: CASKDYSYEQYF. CDR3 in DNA: TGCGCCAGCAAGGACTACTCCTACGAGCAGTACTTC.